The source of this TCR beta chain is a study of long-term antiretroviral therapy in people with HIV. The assay, immunoSEQ v3.0, was run at survey level. Profiling relied on immunoSEQ multiplex PCR, and the TCRdb table lists in-frame clones only, not all of them. The sample comprises over 15,000 clones, 75% to 95% of which are singletons, and 8.5% to 10% rests with the top ten. Study-level points and caveats: Despite increasing after ART, diversity remained lower than that of transplant donor controls.

Germline V gives CDR1 KGHSH, CDR2 LQKENI. V lost 1 base to trimming and J lost 3 bases, with 12 bases between them. This CDR3 comprises 15 residues. Comment on this clone: Its antigen remains unknown.

This specimen consisted of unsorted PBMCs, obtained 3 years after starting antiretroviral therapy. The receptor's source is a middle-aged man with HIV. The chain joins TRBV18 to TRBJ2-5; maybe TRBD1 (7 bases). CDR3 residues: CASSPQRGTEETQYF. The CDR3 region has the DNA TGTGCCAGCTCACCACAACGGGGGACAGAAGAGACCCAGTACTTC. The full variable domain, in which reference TRBV18 and TRBJ2-5 provide the parts outside the CDR3, is NAGVMQNPRHLVRRRGQEARLRCSPMKGHSHVYWYRQLPEEGLKFMVYLQKENIIDESGMPKERFSAEFPKEGPSILRIQQVVRGDSAAYFCASSPQRGTEETQYFGPGTRLLVL.